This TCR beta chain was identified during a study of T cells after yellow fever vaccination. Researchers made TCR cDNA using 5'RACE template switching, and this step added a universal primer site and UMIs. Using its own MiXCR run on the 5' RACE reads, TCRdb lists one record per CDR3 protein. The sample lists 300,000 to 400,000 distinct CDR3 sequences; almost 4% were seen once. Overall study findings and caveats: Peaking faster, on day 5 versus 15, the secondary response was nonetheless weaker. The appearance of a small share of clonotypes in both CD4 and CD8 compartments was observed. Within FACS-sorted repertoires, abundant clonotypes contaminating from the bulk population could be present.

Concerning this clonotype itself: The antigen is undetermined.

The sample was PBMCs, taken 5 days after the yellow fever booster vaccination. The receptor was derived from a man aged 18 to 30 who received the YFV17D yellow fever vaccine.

The CDR3 nucleotides are TGTGCCAGCAGGGTGGGACTAGCGGGGCCCCAAGAGACCCAGTACTTC. Its translation is CASRVGLAGPQETQYF. The rearrangement links TRBV2 to TRBJ2-5; 13 positions agree with TRBD2. V lost 6 bases and J lost 1; bases outside the gene matches: 5. The CDR3 totals 16 residues. Germline V lookup: CDR1 SNHLY, CDR2 FYNNEI.